This T cell receptor (beta chain) was recorded in a study of blood T cell repertoires in COVID-19. Study-wide context: Sample material is recorded as cDNA or gDNA derived from T cells, B-cell-depleted T cells, or PBMCs.

Profiled with immunoSEQ multiplex PCR; TCRdb holds only in-frame clones, not every one. The sample lists about 210,000 clones; about 91% were seen once. In this sample, this clone turned up once. The CDR3 totals 14 residues. Germline trimming cut 9 bases from V and 4 bases from J; bases unmatched to any gene: 7. Germline assignment: CDR1 LNHDA and CDR2 SQIVND (reference sequence). Sequences were obtained from peripheral blood. The chain employs TRBV19 and TRBJ1-2; 11 bases are a match to TRBD1. This TCR came from a woman in her 40s with acute or convalescent COVID-19. The chain's CDR3 is CASQGQGASYGYTF. CDR3 nucleotide sequence: TGTGCCAGCCAAGGACAGGGGGCTTCCTATGGCTACACCTTC.